The source of this TCR beta chain is a study of blood T cell repertoires in COVID-19. Study overall: Both acute and convalescent COVID-19 samples were obtained from the United States, Italy and Spain. Nucleic acid was either cDNA or gDNA, and it came from T cells, B-cell-depleted T cells, or PBMCs.

Those enrolled, adults aged about 18 to 95 years, came from 25 or so US areas. How the authors handled the data: Nucleated cell counts were estimated from reference gene primer amplification. Sequenced by immunoSEQ multiplex PCR; TCRdb stores in-frame clones only, minus some. V, J and clone size derive from that table, while D and trimming were established from the DNA sequence. The sample has almost 500,000 clones, more than 85% seen once. CDR1 is SNHLY and CDR2 is FYNNEI in the germline V gene. The ends were cut back, 5 bases at V and 8 bases at J, with 15 bases in the middle. The CDR3 is 13 amino acids.

The source is an older woman who had recovered from COVID-19. The V call is TRBV2, the J call TRBJ1-1; TRBD1 is a possible D gene (5 bases). The source material was PBMCs or T cells enriched from blood (not recorded which). The DNA of the CDR3 is TGTGCCAGCAGTCCTCGGTGGACAACCGAAGCTTTCTTT. Translation: CASSPRWTTEAFF. The whole variable domain, filled in from reference TRBV2 and TRBJ1-1, reads EPEVTQTPSHQVTQMGQEVILRCVPISNHLYFYWYRQILGQKVEFLVSFYNNEISEKSEIFDDQFSVERPDGSNFTLKIRSTKLEDSAMYFCASSPRWTTEAFFGQGTRLTVV.